The T cell receptor (beta chain) under discussion was sequenced for a study of blood T cell repertoires in COVID-19. Overall study context: Italy, Spain and the United States were the sources of the convalescent and acute COVID-19 samples.

J lost 7 bases, V lost 0 bases, and 11 bases had no gene match. CDR3 size: 17 residues. Germline V gives CDR1 LNHNV, CDR2 YYDKDF (reference sequence). Original handling: From reference gene primer amplification, estimates of nucleated cell counts were derived. TCRdb keeps only in-frame clones here, not all; method: immunoSEQ multiplex PCR. From that table come the V and J calls and clone size; the DNA was used to work out D and trimming. This table has roughly 390,000 clones, over 75% appearing once. V and J are TRBV15 and TRBJ2-1; TRBD1 aligns across 8 bases. Source material: peripheral blood. The clonotype comes from a woman aged 25-40 years with COVID-19, enrolled during active disease. CDR3 residues: CATSRDLSQGAANEQFF. CDR3 sequence (DNA): TGTGCCACCAGCAGAGATCTAAGTCAGGGGGCGGCGAATGAGCAGTTCTTC.